This T cell receptor beta chain originates from a study of control samples from healthy donors and cancer patients. Clones were sequenced by immunoSEQ multiplex PCR, and TCRdb holds only the in-frame ones, with some missing. The data show 80,000 to 100,000 clones, 88% seen once. This clonotype was obtained from a man between 25 and 39 years old in good health. The sequencing sample was made of blood.

In DNA, the CDR3 is TGTGCCTGGAGTATCGGTCGCGGAAACACCATATATTTT. Amino acid sequence: CAWSIGRGNTIYF. This chain uses TRBV30 with TRBJ1-3; D remains ambiguous. The V and J ends lost 2 bases and 4 bases respectively, with 9 bases between them. This CDR3 is 13 amino acids long. Germline loops: CDR1 GTSNPN, CDR2 SVGIG (reference sequence).